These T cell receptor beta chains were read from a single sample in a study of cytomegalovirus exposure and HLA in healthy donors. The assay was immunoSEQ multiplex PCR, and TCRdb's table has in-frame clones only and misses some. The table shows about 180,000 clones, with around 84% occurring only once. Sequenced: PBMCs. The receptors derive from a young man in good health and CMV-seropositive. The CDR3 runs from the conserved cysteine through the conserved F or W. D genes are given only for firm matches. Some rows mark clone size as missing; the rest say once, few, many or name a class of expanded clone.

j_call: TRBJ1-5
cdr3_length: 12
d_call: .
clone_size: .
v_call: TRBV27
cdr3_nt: TGTGCCAGCAGGTCGGGCAATCAGCCCCAGCATTTT
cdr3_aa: CASRSGNQPQHF

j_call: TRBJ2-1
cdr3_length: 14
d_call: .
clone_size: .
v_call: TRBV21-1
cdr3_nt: TGTGCCAGCATTCCCCCACGGGATAACTTTCCGCAGTTCTTC
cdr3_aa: CASIPPRDNFPQFF

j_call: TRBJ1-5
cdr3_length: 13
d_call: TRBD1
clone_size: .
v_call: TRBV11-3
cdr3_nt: TGTGCCAGCGCGACAGGGGGGAACCAGCCCCAGCATTTT
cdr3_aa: CASATGGNQPQHF

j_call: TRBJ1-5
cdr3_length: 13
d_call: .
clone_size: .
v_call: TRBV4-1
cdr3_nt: TGCGCCAGCAGCCAAGACCCCGGTCAGCCCCAGCATTTT
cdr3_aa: CASSQDPGQPQHF

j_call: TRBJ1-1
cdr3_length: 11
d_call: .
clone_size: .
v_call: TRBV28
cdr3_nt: TGTGCCAGCACCCTCTACACTGAAGCTTTCTTT
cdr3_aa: CASTLYTEAFF

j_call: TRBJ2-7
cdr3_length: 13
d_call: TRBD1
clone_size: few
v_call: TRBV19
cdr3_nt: TGTGCCAGTAGATCCGGGACAGAGTACGAGCAGTACTTC
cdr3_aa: CASRSGTEYEQYF

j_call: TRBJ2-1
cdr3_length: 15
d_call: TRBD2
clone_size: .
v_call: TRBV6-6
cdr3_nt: TGTGCCAGCAGAACCACTAGCGGACCCCTTGGAGAGCAGTTCTTC
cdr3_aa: CASRTTSGPLGEQFF

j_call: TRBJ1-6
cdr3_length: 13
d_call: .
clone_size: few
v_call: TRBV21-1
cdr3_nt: TGTGCCAGCTCGACAGGGGAACATTCACCCCTCCACTTT
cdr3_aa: CASSTGEHSPLHF

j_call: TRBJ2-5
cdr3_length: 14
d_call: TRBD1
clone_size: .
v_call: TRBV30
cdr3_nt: TGTGCCTGGAGGGAAGGGGGCCCGCAAGAGACCCAGTACTTC
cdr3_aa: CAWREGGPQETQYF

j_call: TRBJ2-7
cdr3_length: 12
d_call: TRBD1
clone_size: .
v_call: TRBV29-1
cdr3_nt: TGCAGCATTAGGGACAGGGCGTACGAGCAGTACTTC
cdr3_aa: CSIRDRAYEQYF

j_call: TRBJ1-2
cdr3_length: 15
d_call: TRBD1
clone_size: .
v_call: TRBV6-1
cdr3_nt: TGTGCCAGCAAAACTACCGGGACAGGGAACTATGGCTACACCTTC
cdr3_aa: CASKTTGTGNYGYTF

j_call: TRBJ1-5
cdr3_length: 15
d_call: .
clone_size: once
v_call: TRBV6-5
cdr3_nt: TGTGCCAGCAGACCGTCCCTCTATAGCAATCAGCCCCAGCATTTT
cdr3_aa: CASRPSLYSNQPQHF

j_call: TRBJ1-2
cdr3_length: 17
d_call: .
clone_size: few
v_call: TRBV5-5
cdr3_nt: TGTGCCAGCAGTTTAAGACCCCGGGGGAGCGAGGACTATGGCTACACCTTC
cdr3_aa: CASSLRPRGSEDYGYTF

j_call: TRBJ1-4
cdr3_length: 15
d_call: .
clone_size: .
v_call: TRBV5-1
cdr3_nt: TGCGCCAGCAGCTTGACGACAGGCAGTAATGAAAAACTGTTTTTT
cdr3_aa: CASSLTTGSNEKLFF

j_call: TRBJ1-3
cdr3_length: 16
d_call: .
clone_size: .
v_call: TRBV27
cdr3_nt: TGTGCCAGCAGTTTAACCAGGGTCCCGCCTGGAGACACCATATATTTT
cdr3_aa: CASSLTRVPPGDTIYF

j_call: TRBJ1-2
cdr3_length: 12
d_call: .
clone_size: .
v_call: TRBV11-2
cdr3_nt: TGTGCCAGCAGCCCCTGGGGGGATGGCTACACCTTC
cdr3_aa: CASSPWGDGYTF

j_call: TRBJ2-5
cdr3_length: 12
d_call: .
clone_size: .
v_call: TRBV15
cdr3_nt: TGTGCCACCAGCAAAGGCGGCGAGACCCAGTACTTC
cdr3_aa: CATSKGGETQYF

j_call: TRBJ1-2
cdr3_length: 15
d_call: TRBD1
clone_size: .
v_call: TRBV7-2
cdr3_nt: TGTGCCAGCAGCTTAGTTGGGACAGTTAACTATGGCTACACCTTC
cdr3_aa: CASSLVGTVNYGYTF

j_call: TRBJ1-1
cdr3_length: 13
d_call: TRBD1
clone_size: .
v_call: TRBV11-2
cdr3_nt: TGTGCCAGCAGCTTGACAGGGGAAACTGAAGCTTTCTTT
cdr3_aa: CASSLTGETEAFF

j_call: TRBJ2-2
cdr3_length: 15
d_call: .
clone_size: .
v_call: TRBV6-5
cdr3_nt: TGTGCCAGCAGACGCGGGGACCGGGACACCGGGGAGCTGTTTTTT
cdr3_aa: CASRRGDRDTGELFF

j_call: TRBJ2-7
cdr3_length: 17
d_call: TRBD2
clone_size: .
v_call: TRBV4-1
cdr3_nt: TGCGCCAGCAGCCAAGTCATAGGACTAGCGGGACTCTACGAGCAGTACTTC
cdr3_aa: CASSQVIGLAGLYEQYF

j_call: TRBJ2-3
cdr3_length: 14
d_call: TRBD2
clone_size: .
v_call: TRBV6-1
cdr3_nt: TGTGCCAGCAGTTCGGGACTAGCGGGGGATACGCAGTATTTT
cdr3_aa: CASSSGLAGDTQYF

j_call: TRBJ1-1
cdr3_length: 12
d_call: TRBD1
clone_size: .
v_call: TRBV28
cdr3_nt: TGTGCCAGTCAGGGGGCTGAAGCTGAAGCTTTCTTT
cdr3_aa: CASQGAEAEAFF

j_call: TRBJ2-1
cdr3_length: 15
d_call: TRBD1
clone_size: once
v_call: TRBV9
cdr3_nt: TGTGCCAGCAGCAGGGACAGGGGGCGTTACAATGAGCAGTTCTTC
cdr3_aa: CASSRDRGRYNEQFF

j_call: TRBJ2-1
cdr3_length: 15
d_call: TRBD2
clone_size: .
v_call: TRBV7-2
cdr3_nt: TGTGCCAGCAGCCCCGGGGGGGCCACGAAGAATGAGCAGTTCTTC
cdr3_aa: CASSPGGATKNEQFF

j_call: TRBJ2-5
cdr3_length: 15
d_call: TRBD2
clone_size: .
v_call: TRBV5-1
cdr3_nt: TGCGCCAGCAGCCCCACTAGCGGGGGGAGGGAGACCCAGTACTTC
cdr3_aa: CASSPTSGGRETQYF

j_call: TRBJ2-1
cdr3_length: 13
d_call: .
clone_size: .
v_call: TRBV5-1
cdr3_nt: TGCGCCAGCAGCTCAACTACATTCAATGAGCAGTTCTTC
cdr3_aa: CASSSTTFNEQFF

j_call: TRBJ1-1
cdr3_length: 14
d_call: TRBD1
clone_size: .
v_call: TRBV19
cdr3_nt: TGTGCCAGTAGTTGGGGACAGGGGAGGTCTGAAGCTTTCTTT
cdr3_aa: CASSWGQGRSEAFF

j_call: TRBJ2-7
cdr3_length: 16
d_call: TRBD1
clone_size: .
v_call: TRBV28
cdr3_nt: TGTGCCAGCACCTTATGGGGGGGACAGGGAGAAGGCGAGCAGTACTTC
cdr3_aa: CASTLWGGQGEGEQYF

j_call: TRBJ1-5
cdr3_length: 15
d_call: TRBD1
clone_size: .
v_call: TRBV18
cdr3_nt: TGTGCCAGCTCACCAACAGGGGGTAGCAATCAGCCCCAGCATTTT
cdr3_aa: CASSPTGGSNQPQHF

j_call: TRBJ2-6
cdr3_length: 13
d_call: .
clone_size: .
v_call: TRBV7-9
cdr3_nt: TGTGCCAGCAGTCATCCATCGGCCAACGTCCTGACTTTC
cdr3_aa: CASSHPSANVLTF

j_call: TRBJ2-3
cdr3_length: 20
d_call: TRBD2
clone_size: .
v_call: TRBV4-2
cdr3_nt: TGTGCCAGCAGCCAAGAGATGCCGGGACTAGCGTTCGCTAGCACAGATACGCAGTATTTT
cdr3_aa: CASSQEMPGLAFASTDTQYF

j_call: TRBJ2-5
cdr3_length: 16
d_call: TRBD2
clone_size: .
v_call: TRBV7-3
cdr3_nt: TGTGCCAGCAGCCGAAGACTAGCGGGAGGCGGAGAGACCCAGTACTTC
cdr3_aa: CASSRRLAGGGETQYF

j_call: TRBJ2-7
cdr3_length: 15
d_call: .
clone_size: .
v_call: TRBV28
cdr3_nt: TGTGCCAGCAGTTTCGGCCAGGGCCTTATGGGGGAGCAGTACTTC
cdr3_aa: CASSFGQGLMGEQYF

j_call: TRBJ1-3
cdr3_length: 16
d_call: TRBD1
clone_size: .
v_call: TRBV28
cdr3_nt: TGTGCCAGCAGATCTAAGGGGACAGACACCCGAAACACCATATATTTT
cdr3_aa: CASRSKGTDTRNTIYF

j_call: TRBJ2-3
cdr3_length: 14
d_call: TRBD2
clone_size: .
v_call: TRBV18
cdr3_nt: TGTGCCAGCTCACCGGGACTAGTGACAGATACGCAGTATTTT
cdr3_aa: CASSPGLVTDTQYF

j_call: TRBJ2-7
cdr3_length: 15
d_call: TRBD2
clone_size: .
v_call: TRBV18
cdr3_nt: TGTGCCAGCTCACCGCGGGGGAGGGCCCGAGAAGAGCAGTACTTC
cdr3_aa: CASSPRGRAREEQYF

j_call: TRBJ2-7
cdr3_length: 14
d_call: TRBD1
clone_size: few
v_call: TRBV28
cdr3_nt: TGTGCCAGCAGCCGTCCCGGGACAGAGTACGAGCAGTACTTC
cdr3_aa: CASSRPGTEYEQYF

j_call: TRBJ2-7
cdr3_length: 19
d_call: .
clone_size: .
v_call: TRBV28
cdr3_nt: TGTGCCAGCAGTCTACCACACCCCCCCGACACCGTTAGCTCCTACGAGCAGTACTTC
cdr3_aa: CASSLPHPPDTVSSYEQYF

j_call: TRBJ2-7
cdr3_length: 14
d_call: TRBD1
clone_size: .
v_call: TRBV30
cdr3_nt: TGTGCCTGGAGTGTAGGGACAGGCGCCTACGAGCAGTACTTC
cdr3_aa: CAWSVGTGAYEQYF

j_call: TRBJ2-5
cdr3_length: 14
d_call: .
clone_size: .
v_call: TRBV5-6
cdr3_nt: TGTGCCAGCAGCTTCGGACAGATCCAAGAGACCCAGTACTTC
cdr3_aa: CASSFGQIQETQYF